The source of this TCR beta chain is a study of T cell repertoires in cytomegalovirus infection. J was trimmed by 1 base and V by 5 bases; bases with no gene match: 6. Germline CDR1 reads SEHNR; CDR2 reads FQNEAQ (reference sequence). This CDR3 contains 15 residues. TCRdb called the reads again in MiXCR, with one record for every CDR3 protein. The sample lists hundreds of thousands of distinct CDR3 sequences, around 24% occurring once. The sequencing sample was made of CD8+ T cells from PBMCs. The V and J genes are TRBV7-9 and TRBJ1-2, with TRBD1 matching over 8 bases. The receptor was isolated from a human donor in good health (CMV status not recorded). Some clones in this sample may be carry-over from other donors' samples. The CDR3 nucleotides are TGTGCCAGCAGCCCGACAGGGGCCCTTAACTATGGCTACACCTTC. It yields the protein CASSPTGALNYGYTF.